Listed here are 23 T cell receptor beta chains from one sample, sequenced in a study of sequential checkpoint blockade in melanoma (dated by TCRdb to between 2018 and 2020). The method was the immunoSEQ multiplex PCR assay. The table comes from immuneACCESS by way of TCRdb, which keeps in-frame sequences with V and J called. Part of the clones is missing from these tables; in studies checked, under half for an unresolved V gene and the rest for unknown reasons. The sample data list about 10,000 clones, and 76% of these were observed just once. The ten largest clonotypes hold approximately 50% of the sample. The label giving this sample's treatment or condition can be read as: randomized to nivolumab then ipilimumab (arm A) or the reverse (arm B). The input for sequencing was CD8+ T cells sorted from blood (inferred from file names), taken from a patient given nivolumab and ipilimumab in sequence. These TCRs come from a human donor with melanoma.

This clone was found once. The chain couples TRBV7-6 to TRBJ1-5; possible D gene TRBD1, 5 bases. The V gene's germline CDR1 is SGHVS and CDR2 FNYEAQ. The CDR3 has 20 residues. Trimming stripped 2 bases from V and 1 base from J, with 24 bases between. The CDR3 DNA reads TGTGCCAGCAGCTTAAGGCCGGGGATGGGGGAGGGAATCAGCAATCAGCCCCAGCATTTT. Translated, it gives CASSLRPGMGEGISNQPQHF. The full variable domain, with the rest looked up from reference TRBV7-6 and TRBJ1-5, is GAGVSQSPRYKVTKRGQDVALRCDPISGHVSLYWYRQALGQGPEFLTYFNYEAQQDKSGLPNDRFSAERPEGSISTLTIQRTEQRDSAMYRCASSLRPGMGEGISNQPQHFGDGTRLSIL.

The chain uses TRBV27 and TRBJ2-7; unclear D gene. Trimming cost V 7 bases and J 0 bases, with 25 bases left between them. CDR1 is MNHEY, CDR2 SMNVEV, per germline (reference sequence). The CDR3 length is 18 residues. CDR3 in DNA: TGTGCCAGCACCCCCATCGTGGATACGGGTACGAGCTCCTACGAGCAGTACTTC. As protein: CASTPIVDTGTSSYEQYF.

J is TRBJ2-5 and V is TRBV9, with TRBD2 identical over 10 bases. In germline, CDR1 is SGDLS, CDR2 YYNGEE. The trim removed 0 bases at V and 1 base at J, leaving 3 bases unmatched. The length of the CDR3 is 16 residues. DNA of the CDR3: TGTGCCAGCAGCGTAGTAGCGGGGGGACCCCAAGAGACCCAGTACTTC. The encoded protein is CASSVVAGGPQETQYF.

In its sample, this clone was seen once. This rearrangement joins TRBV27 to TRBJ1-2; D not resolved. The CDR3 is 13 amino acids. The germline CDR1 and CDR2 sequences are MNHEY and SMNVEV (reference sequence). Trimming shortened V by 0 bases and J by 4 bases, and 6 bases separated the two germline ends. The CDR3 here is CASSLSVSYGYTF. DNA for the CDR3: TGTGCCAGCAGTTTATCCGTTTCCTATGGCTACACCTTC.

This clone was observed a handful of times. This chain links TRBV4-3 with TRBJ2-7; TRBD1 is a possible D gene (6 bases). This CDR3 contains 15 residues. The V gene lost 5 bases and the J gene lost 2 bases, with 16 bases spanning the gap. The germline V gene encodes CDR1 LGHNA and CDR2 YSLEER. The CDR3 DNA reads as TGCGCCAGCAGCTTCCGGGACACGGGGCCCTACGAGCAGTACTTC. This gives the protein CASSFRDTGPYEQYF.

V gene TRBV4-3 combines with J gene TRBJ1-2; possible D gene TRBD1, 5 bases. The V gene lost 1 base and the J gene lost 4 bases, with 13 bases spanning the gap. The CDR3 covers 15 residues. From germline, CDR1 is LGHNA and CDR2 YSLEER. Here the CDR3 DNA reads TGCGCCAGCAGCCAAGGGCTCAGGGAAAGCTATGGCTACACCTTC. This encodes CASSQGLRESYGYTF.

V gene TRBV27 combines with J gene TRBJ2-3, with D perhaps TRBD1 (6 bases). CDR1 is MNHEY, CDR2 SMNVEV, per germline (reference sequence). V gave up 1 base and J gave up 4 bases, with 12 bases separating them. The CDR3 extends over 15 amino acids. The CDR3 region has the DNA TGTGCCAGCAGTTTATTAGGGGGAGCCCCAGATACGCAGTATTTT. It codes for CASSLLGGAPDTQYF.

The V and J genes are TRBV7-9 and TRBJ2-7, with D possibly being TRBD2 (5 bases). Germline CDR1 and CDR2: SEHNR and FQNEAQ (reference sequence). The CDR3 has 15 residues. Deletions cut 0 bases from V and 1 base from J, with 10 bases between. CDR3 sequence reads: CASSLADRDSYEQYF. The CDR3 nucleotides are TGTGCCAGCAGCTTAGCGGACCGGGATTCCTACGAGCAGTACTTC.

This rearrangement joins TRBV27 to TRBJ1-5; TRBD1 might be the D (6 bases). The CDR3 runs 17 residues. Trimming cost V 6 bases and J 0 bases, with 18 bases left between them. Germline V CDR1 and CDR2: MNHEY, SMNVEV (reference sequence). In DNA, the CDR3 is TGTGCCAGCAGCCAGGGGTTACCGGAGTATAGCAATCAGCCCCAGCATTTT. Translated, it gives CASSQGLPEYSNQPQHF.

The chain employs TRBV4-2 and TRBJ2-7, with 8 bases identical to TRBD2. The germline V gene has CDR1 LGHNA and CDR2 YNFKEQ. Trimming took 4 bases from V and 3 from J; bases not matched to a gene: 2. This CDR3 contains 13 residues. The CDR3 reads CASSPGGGYEQYF. Here the CDR3 DNA reads TGTGCCAGCAGCCCCGGGGGGGGCTACGAGCAGTACTTC.

This rearrangement joins TRBV7-2 to TRBJ2-7; 8 bases fit TRBD1. The ends lost 5 bases at V and 5 bases at J; junction bases unmatched: 8. Germline loops: CDR1 SGHTA, CDR2 FQGNSA. There are 14 residues in the CDR3. CDR3 residues: CASSDTGGRNEQYF. DNA of the CDR3: TGTGCCAGCAGCGACACAGGGGGTAGGAACGAGCAGTACTTC.

This clone was recorded once. V usage is TRBV4-1 and J usage is TRBJ2-7; 9 bases agree with TRBD1. Trimming removed 5 bases from V and 3 bases from J; junction bases left unmatched: 8. The CDR3 covers 15 residues. Germline CDR1 reads MGHRA; CDR2 reads YSYEKL. CDR3 coding DNA: TGCGCCAGCAGCGAACCGGGACAGGGAGTCTACGAGCAGTACTTC. Its translation: CASSEPGQGVYEQYF.

The genes are TRBV6-5 and TRBJ2-7; D possibly corresponds to TRBD2 (5 bases). This CDR3 region has 15 residues. Trimming took off 0 bases at V and 4 bases at J, with 13 bases between the two ends. Per germline, CDR1 MNHEY and CDR2 SVGAGI. The CDR3 coding sequence is TGTGCCAGCAGTTACTCGTCCCCTAGAGGGTACGAGCAGTACTTC. It translates to CASSYSSPRGYEQYF.

Only a few counts were recorded for this clone. V usage is TRBV28 and J usage is TRBJ2-6; perhaps TRBD2 as D (6 bases). The CDR3 contains 16 residues. CDR1 is MDHEN, CDR2 SYDVKM, per germline. V was cut by 11 bases and J by 0 bases, with 17 bases left in between. CDR3 bases: TGTGCCGCGTCAGCGGGTAGACTCTCTGGGGCCAACGTCCTGACTTTC. It specifies CAASAGRLSGANVLTF.

The gene calls are TRBV27 and TRBJ2-7; possible D gene TRBD1, 6 bases. Germline values: CDR1 MNHEY, CDR2 SMNVEV (reference sequence). The CDR3 runs 14 residues. The V end was cut by 0 bases, the J end by 4 bases, with 10 bases between. In DNA form, the CDR3 reads TGTGCCAGCAGTTTATCGACTACAGGGTACGAGCAGTACTTC. Its translation is CASSLSTTGYEQYF.

This chain connects TRBV4-3 to TRBJ1-2; 8 bases are a match to TRBD1. The germline V gene has CDR1 LGHNA and CDR2 YSLEER. The CDR3 runs 15 residues. J was trimmed by 4 bases and V by 4 bases; bases with no gene match: 8. The CDR3 spells CASSRPGQESYGYTF. The CDR3 DNA reads TGCGCCAGCAGCCGCCCGGGACAGGAGTCCTATGGCTACACCTTC.

This rearrangement joins TRBV4-1 to TRBJ2-7; D is ambiguous. The length of the CDR3 is 13 residues. V was cut by 4 bases and J by 3 bases, with 10 bases left in between. Germline V CDR1 and CDR2: MGHRA, YSYEKL. The CDR3 DNA reads as TGCGCCAGCAGCCCCGGTTTGAGCTACGAGCAGTACTTC. It translates to CASSPGLSYEQYF.

This clone was detected only once. The DNA of the CDR3 is TGTGCCAGCTCCAAGACATTGAATTACGAGCAGTACTTC. This gives the protein CASSKTLNYEQYF. V is TRBV7-2 and J is TRBJ2-7; D is ambiguous. Trimming stripped 8 bases from V and 4 bases from J, with 15 bases between. Germline assignment: CDR1 SGHTA and CDR2 FQGNSA. The CDR3 runs 13 residues.

Comments on this clone: A read error may account for a junction end that differs from germline. The gene calls are TRBV2 and TRBJ1-4; D might be TRBD1 (6 bases). CDR3 length equals 14 residues. Per the germline V gene, CDR1 is SNHLY and CDR2 is FYNNEI. In DNA, the CDR3 is TGTGCCAGCAGTCATACCATACGGGACACAGGTCCTTTATTT. This translates into CASSHTIRDTGPLF.

The sample holds a few counts of this clone. The chain combines TRBV6-1 with TRBJ2-7; a weak D match, TRBD1 (6 bases). Per germline, CDR1 MNHNS and CDR2 SASEGT. The CDR3 consists of 13 residues. V dropped 6 bases and J dropped 4 bases, with 13 bases sitting between them. This CDR3 is CASSPDRRYEQYF. The CDR3 nucleotides are TGTGCCAGCAGCCCGGACAGAAGATACGAGCAGTACTTC.

This chain uses TRBV6-1 with TRBJ1-2, with D possibly being TRBD1 (6 bases). Trimming stripped 4 bases from V and 0 bases from J, with 15 bases between. This CDR3 is built from 16 residues. Germline CDR1 is MNHNS and CDR2 is SASEGT. The CDR3 sequence is CASSVGVRGPNYGYTF. Here the CDR3 DNA reads TGTGCCAGCAGTGTAGGGGTCAGGGGCCCTAACTATGGCTACACCTTC.

The rearrangement uses TRBV6-6 and TRBJ1-5; a weak D match, TRBD1 (5 bases). The CDR3 consists of 15 residues. Germline CDR1 is MNHNY and CDR2 is SVGAGI (reference sequence). With 2 bases removed from V and 9 bases from J, the gap between germline ends came to 17 bases. This chain's CDR3 is CASSYSVGPYLPQHF. Here the CDR3 DNA reads TGTGCCAGCAGTTACAGCGTGGGGCCCTATTTGCCCCAGCATTTT.

Regarding this clone: Relative to the germline gene, one junction end is altered; a read error may explain this. Different DNA sequences within this sample yield the same CDR3. The chain joins TRBV5-8 to TRBJ1-6; D is perhaps TRBD1 (5 bases). Germline V CDR1 and CDR2: SGHTS, YDEGEE. There are 16 residues in the CDR3. Written as DNA, the CDR3 is TGCGCCAGCAGCCAAGATGGGGAGGGTGGGGGTTCACCCCTCCACTTT. This translates into CASSQDGEGGGSPLHF.